This TCR beta chain came from a study of metastatic and nonmetastatic thyroid tumors. Overall study context: Patients with malignant and benign thyroid disease provided blood and tumor or nodule tissue, whose repertoires were compared.

With MiXCR, TCRdb called clones anew from the PCR reads. This sample has more than 13,000 clones, with under 25% found just once. Patients had received no treatment of any kind before thyroid surgery. This clone occurred many times. Compared with germline, one end of the junction differs, possibly owing to a read error. Looked up from germline, CDR1 is SSHAT and CDR2 is FNYEAQ (reference sequence). The CDR3 runs 13 residues. The source is a female donor with papillary thyroid cancer or a benign thyroid nodule (not recorded which). Some clones in this sample may be carry-over from other donors' samples. The V call is TRBV7-7, the J call TRBJ2-1; D is unclear. Sequenced material: blood. The CDR3 bases are TGTGCTAGCAGCTTAGGGCCAAATAATGAGCAGTTCTTC. Amino acids: CASSLGPNNEQFF.